The T cell receptor (beta chain) under discussion was sequenced for a study of prognosis after radiotherapy for stage I lung cancer. Study-level information: The period between April 2018 and early 2019 saw the enrollment of stage I non-small cell lung cancer patients. About 15 cases involved newly diagnosed primary stage I lung tumors, and roughly 5 involved oligometastatic NSCLC subsequent to surgical resection of the primary tumor. Enrolled patients (approximately 14 men, roughly six women) had a median age of nearly 75 years and an age range of about 53 to 95 years.

Of note for this clonotype: One end of the junction does not line up with germline, which may come from a read error.

With two-round multiplex PCR, TCR beta CDR3 sequences were amplified from genomic DNA. Specific primers for each TRBV and TRBJ gene were what first-round PCR used. TCRdb analysed the multiplex PCR reads with MiXCR anew, one entry per CDR3 protein. The table shows around 30,000 distinct CDR3 sequences, with around 32% occurring only once. The CDR3 consists of 15 residues. Germline V gives CDR1 ENHRY, CDR2 SYGVKD. There were no patients with prior chemotherapy, radiotherapy or other malignancies, and all were node-negative on CT and PET/CT. The starting material was PBMCs, obtained before or after stereotactic body radiation therapy (not recorded which). This clonotype originated in a donor over 45 with non-small cell lung cancer. This chain uses TRBV10-3 with TRBJ1-5, with 7 bases identical to TRBD1. CDR3 sequence (DNA): TGTGCCATCAGTGAGTCCGGGACAGTGAATCATCCCCAGCATTTT. This codes for CAISESGTVNHPQHF.